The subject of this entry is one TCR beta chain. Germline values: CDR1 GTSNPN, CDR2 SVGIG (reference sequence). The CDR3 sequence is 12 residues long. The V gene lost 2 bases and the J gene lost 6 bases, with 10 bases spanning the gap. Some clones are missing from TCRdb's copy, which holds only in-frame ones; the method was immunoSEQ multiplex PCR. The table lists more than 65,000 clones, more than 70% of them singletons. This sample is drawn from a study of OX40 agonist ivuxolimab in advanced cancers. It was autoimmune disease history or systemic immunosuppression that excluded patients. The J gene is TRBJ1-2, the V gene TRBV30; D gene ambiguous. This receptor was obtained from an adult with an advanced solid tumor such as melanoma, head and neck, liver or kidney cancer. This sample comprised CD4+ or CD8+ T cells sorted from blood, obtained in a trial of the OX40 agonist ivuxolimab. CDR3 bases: TGTGCCTGGAGTTCTGGGCAAAATGGCTACACCTTC. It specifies CAWSSGQNGYTF.